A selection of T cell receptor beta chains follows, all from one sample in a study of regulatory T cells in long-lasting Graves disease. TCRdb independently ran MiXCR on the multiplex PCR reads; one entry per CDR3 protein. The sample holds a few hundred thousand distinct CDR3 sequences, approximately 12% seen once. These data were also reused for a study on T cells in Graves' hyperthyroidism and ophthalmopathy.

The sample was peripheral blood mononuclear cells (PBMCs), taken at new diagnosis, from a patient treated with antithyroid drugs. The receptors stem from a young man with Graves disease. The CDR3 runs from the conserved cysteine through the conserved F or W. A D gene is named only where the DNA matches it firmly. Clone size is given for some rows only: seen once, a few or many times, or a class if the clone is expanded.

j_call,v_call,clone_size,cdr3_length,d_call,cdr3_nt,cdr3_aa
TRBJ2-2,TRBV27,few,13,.,TGTGCCAGCAGTTTAACGCGGGGCGGGGAGCTGTTTTTT,CASSLTRGGELFF
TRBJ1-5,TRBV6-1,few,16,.,TGTGCCAGCAGGCGGAAATCTGGGGACAGCAATCAGCCCCAGCATTTT,CASRRKSGDSNQPQHF
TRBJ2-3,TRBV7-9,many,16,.,TGTGCCAGCAGCCCCACTCTCGCAGTAAGCACAGATACGCAGTATTTT,CASSPTLAVSTDTQYF
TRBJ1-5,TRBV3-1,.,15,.,TGTGCCAGCAGCCAAGGGCGGGGGGCGGGTCAGCCCCAGCATTTT,CASSQGRGAGQPQHF
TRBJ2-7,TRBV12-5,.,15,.,TGTGCTAGTGGTTTGATTTTTGACAGCTCCTACGAGCAGTACTTC,CASGLIFDSSYEQYF
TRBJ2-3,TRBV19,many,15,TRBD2,TGTGCCAGCAGCCGAGGACTAGCGGGCACAGATACGCAGTATTTT,CASSRGLAGTDTQYF
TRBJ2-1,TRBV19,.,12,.,TGTGCCAGTAGTCCTGGGGGGTGGGAGCAGTTCTTC,CASSPGGWEQFF
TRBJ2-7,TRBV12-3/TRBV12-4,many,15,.,TGTGCCAGCAGTTTACAGGAAGGCTTTATCAACGAGCAGTACTTC,CASSLQEGFINEQYF
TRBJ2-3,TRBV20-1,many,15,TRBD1,TGCAGTGCTGACCAACGCGAGACAGGGACCGATACGCAGTATTTT,CSADQRETGTDTQYF
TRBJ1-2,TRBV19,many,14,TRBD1,TGTGCCACCCTCCGGGACAGGGGGAACTATGGCTACACCTTC,CATLRDRGNYGYTF
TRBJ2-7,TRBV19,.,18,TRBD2,TGTGCCAGTAGTATATCTGGACTAGCGGGAGTTACAAACTACGAGCAGTACTTC,CASSISGLAGVTNYEQYF
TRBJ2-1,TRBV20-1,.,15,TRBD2,TGCAGTGCTCCACAGGGACTAGCGGAGCTGAATGAGCAGTTCTTC,CSAPQGLAELNEQFF
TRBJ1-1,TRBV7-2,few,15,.,TGTGCCAGCAGCTCGTTGGGGGGGGGGAACACTGAAGCTTTCTTT,CASSSLGGGNTEAFF
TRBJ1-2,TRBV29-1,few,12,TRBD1,TGCAGCGGGGGGGACAGGGTCTTAGGCTACACCTTC,CSGGDRVLGYTF
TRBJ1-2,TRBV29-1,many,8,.,TGCAGCGATGGCGGCTACACCTTC,CSDGGYTF
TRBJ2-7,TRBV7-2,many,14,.,TGTGCCAGCAGACAAAGGAGGGGCTCCTACGAGCAGTACTTC,CASRQRRGSYEQYF
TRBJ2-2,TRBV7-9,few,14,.,TGTGCCAGCAGCTTAAACCCCAACACCGGGGAGCTGTTTTTT,CASSLNPNTGELFF
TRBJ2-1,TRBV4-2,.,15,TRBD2,TGTGCCAGCAGCCAAGATGGAAGCGGGAGTGATGAGCAGTTCTTC,CASSQDGSGSDEQFF
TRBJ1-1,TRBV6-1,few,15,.,TGTGCCAGCAGAAAGGCCCTCTCTGTGAACACTGAAGCTTTCTTT,CASRKALSVNTEAFF
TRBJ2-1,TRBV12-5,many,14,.,TGTGCTAGTGGTTTGGAGTGGGAGCTGGCTGAGCAGTTCTTC,CASGLEWELAEQFF
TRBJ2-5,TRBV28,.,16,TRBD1,TGTGCCAGCAGTTTAGAGTACAGGGGTACTCAAGAGACCCAGTACTTC,CASSLEYRGTQETQYF
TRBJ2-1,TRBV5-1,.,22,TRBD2,TGCGCCAGCAGCATGGACAGGGAAGTCCGACTAGCGGGGGACCACTCCTACAATGAGCAGTTCTTC,CASSMDREVRLAGDHSYNEQFF
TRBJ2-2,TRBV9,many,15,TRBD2,TGTGCCAGCAGCCCTCTTCCGGGGGGTGCCGGGGAGCTGTTTTTT,CASSPLPGGAGELFF